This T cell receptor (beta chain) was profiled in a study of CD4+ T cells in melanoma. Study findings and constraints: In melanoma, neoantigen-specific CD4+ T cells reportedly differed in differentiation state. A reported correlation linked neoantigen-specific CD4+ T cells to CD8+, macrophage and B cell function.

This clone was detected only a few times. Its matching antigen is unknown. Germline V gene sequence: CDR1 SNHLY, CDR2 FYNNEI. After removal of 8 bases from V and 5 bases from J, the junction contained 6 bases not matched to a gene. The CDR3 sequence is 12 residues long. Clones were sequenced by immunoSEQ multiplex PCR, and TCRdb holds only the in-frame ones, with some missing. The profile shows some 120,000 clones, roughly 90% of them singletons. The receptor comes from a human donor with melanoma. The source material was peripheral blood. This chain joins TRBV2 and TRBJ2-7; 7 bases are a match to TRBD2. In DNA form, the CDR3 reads TGTGCCAGCGGGGGGGACTCGAACGAGCAGTACTTC. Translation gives CASGGDSNEQYF.